A selection of T cell receptor beta chains follows, all from one sample in a study of blood T cell repertoires in COVID-19. Using immunoSEQ multiplex PCR, the repertoire was profiled, and TCRdb retains in-frame clones only, with some absent. Of approximately 220,000 clones in the sample, around 84% were seen once. Sequences were obtained from peripheral blood. All receptors derive from a man aged 50 to 59 who had recovered from COVID-19. CDR3s include the opening cysteine and the closing phenylalanine or tryptophan. Fields, in order: D gene, V gene, clone size, J gene, CDR3 protein, CDR3 DNA. A D gene is named only where the DNA matches it firmly. Some rows have no size entry. The others give once, few or many, or a class for an expanded clone.

TRBD1	TRBV3-1/TRBV3-2	-	TRBJ1-2	CASSATGGPGYTF	TGTGCCAGCAGCGCTACAGGGGGCCCTGGCTACACCTTC
-	TRBV5-1	-	TRBJ1-5	CASSLDSQSNQPQHF	TGCGCCAGCAGCTTGGATTCGCAGTCCAATCAGCCCCAGCATTTT
TRBD1	TRBV9	-	TRBJ2-7	CASSTRDRGAYEQYF	TGTGCCAGCAGCACTCGGGACAGGGGGGCCTACGAGCAGTACTTC
TRBD1	TRBV27	-	TRBJ2-1	CASSLRDRPRGGIEQFF	TGTGCCAGCAGTTTAAGGGACAGGCCCCGCGGCGGGATTGAGCAGTTCTTC
-	TRBV3-1/TRBV3-2	once	TRBJ2-6	CASSQGRAGANVLTF	TGTGCCAGCAGCCAGGGCAGGGCTGGGGCCAACGTCCTGACTTTC
-	TRBV12-3/TRBV12-4	-	TRBJ1-2	CASSSVGRLGYTF	TGTGCCAGCAGTTCCGTGGGGCGCCTAGGCTACACCTTC
-	TRBV9	-	TRBJ1-6	CASSVDLRGMTPLHF	TGTGCCAGCAGCGTAGACCTCAGGGGTATGACACCCCTCCACTTT
-	TRBV2	once	TRBJ2-7	CASSYPGEQYF	TGTGCCAGCAGTTACCCAGGGGAGCAGTACTTC
TRBD1	TRBV19	-	TRBJ2-1	CASTMTGGSYNEQFF	TGTGCCAGTACCATGACAGGGGGCTCCTACAATGAGCAGTTCTTC
TRBD1	TRBV6-5	-	TRBJ2-7	CASSDRDRASYEQYF	TGTGCCAGCAGCGACCGGGACAGGGCCTCCTACGAGCAGTACTTC
-	TRBV28	-	TRBJ1-6	CASKSGTGDNSPLHF	TGTGCCAGCAAAAGTGGTACGGGGGATAATTCACCCCTCCACTTT
TRBD1	TRBV24-1	-	TRBJ2-7	CATSDPGQGTYEQYF	TGTGCCACCAGTGATCCGGGACAGGGGACCTACGAGCAGTACTTC
TRBD1	TRBV6-1	-	TRBJ2-7	CASSEAWGQGVYEQYF	TGTGCCAGCAGTGAAGCTTGGGGACAGGGGGTGTACGAGCAGTACTTC
-	TRBV6-6	-	TRBJ1-2	CASSKQRQEWYGYTF	TGTGCCAGCAGTAAGCAGAGACAGGAATGGTATGGCTACACCTTC
TRBD1	TRBV27	-	TRBJ2-3	CASSFSGQGAGDTQYF	TGTGCCAGCAGTTTTTCGGGGCAGGGGGCGGGAGATACGCAGTATTTT
-	TRBV27	few	TRBJ2-2	CASSFQSGTGELFF	TGTGCCAGCAGTTTTCAGTCAGGGACCGGGGAGCTGTTTTTT
TRBD2	TRBV5-8	-	TRBJ2-1	CASSPTSGRLFF	TGTGCCAGCAGCCCTACTAGCGGGAGGCTGTTCTTC
TRBD1	TRBV23-1	-	TRBJ2-7	CASSQPDDRVIYEQYF	TGCGCCAGCAGTCAACCGGACGACAGGGTGATCTACGAGCAGTACTTC
TRBD2	TRBV18	-	TRBJ2-5	CASSPSRGDGETQYF	TGTGCCAGCTCACCCTCACGGGGGGACGGAGAGACCCAGTACTTC
TRBD2	TRBV24-1	-	TRBJ2-1	CATSDDPVTSGTSYNEQFF	TGTGCCACCAGTGATGACCCCGTGACTAGCGGAACTTCCTACAATGAGCAGTTCTTC
-	TRBV7-9	-	TRBJ2-4	CASSLARGLAKNIQYF	TGTGCCAGCAGCTTAGCGCGGGGGCTAGCCAAAAACATTCAGTACTTC
-	TRBV28	-	TRBJ1-2	CASSLLLGGPGGYTF	TGTGCCAGCAGTCTCCTTCTCGGGGGTCCGGGCGGCTACACCTTC
-	TRBV5-1	-	TRBJ1-4	CASSLGGRNEKLFF	TGCGCCAGCAGCTTGGGCGGTCGGAATGAAAAACTGTTTTTT
-	TRBV18	-	TRBJ1-4	CASSPGSSNEKLFF	TGTGCCAGCTCACCGGGCAGTTCAAATGAAAAACTGTTTTTT
TRBD1	TRBV7-9	-	TRBJ2-1	CASSLVGDRGRNEQFF	TGTGCCAGCAGCTTAGTAGGGGACAGGGGGCGAAATGAGCAGTTCTTC
TRBD1	TRBV28	-	TRBJ1-5	CASSPWTGGSSNQPQHF	TGTGCCAGCAGTCCCTGGACAGGGGGCTCGAGCAATCAGCCCCAGCATTTT
TRBD2	TRBV15	-	TRBJ2-1	CATSRDRRAGAQSYNEQFF	TGTGCCACCAGCAGAGATCGTAGGGCGGGAGCTCAGTCCTACAATGAGCAGTTCTTC
TRBD2	TRBV5-4	once	TRBJ2-5	CASSLSLAVQETQYF	TGTGCCAGCAGCTTGTCACTAGCGGTCCAAGAGACCCAGTACTTC
-	TRBV24-1	-	TRBJ1-5	CATSDSGFGNQPQHF	TGTGCCACCAGTGATTCAGGGTTTGGCAATCAGCCCCAGCATTTT
TRBD1	TRBV2	once	TRBJ1-1	CASAPTGGNTEAFF	TGTGCCAGCGCGCCGACAGGGGGGAACACTGAAGCTTTCTTT
TRBD1	TRBV5-1	-	TRBJ2-7	CASSLISGTGGDEQYF	TGCGCCAGCAGCTTGATTAGCGGGACAGGGGGGGACGAGCAGTACTTC
-	TRBV5-1	-	TRBJ2-5	CASSPERVRQETQYF	TGCGCCAGCAGCCCGGAGCGGGTGCGACAAGAGACCCAGTACTTC
-	TRBV11-2	-	TRBJ2-7	CASSFGQSYEQYF	TGTGCCAGCAGCTTCGGACAGTCTTACGAGCAGTACTTC
TRBD1	TRBV7-9	-	TRBJ1-2	CASSLQGAVDYGYTF	TGTGCCAGCAGCCTCCAGGGGGCTGTCGACTATGGCTACACCTTC
-	TRBV28	-	TRBJ2-3	CATVGYSDTQYF	TGTGCCACAGTGGGCTACTCAGATACGCAGTATTTT
TRBD1	TRBV27	-	TRBJ1-2	CASSSTGVNYGYTF	TGTGCCAGCAGTTCCACAGGGGTTAACTATGGCTACACCTTC
TRBD1	TRBV7-9	-	TRBJ1-1	CANSLQTGGWTEAFF	TGTGCCAACAGCTTACAGACAGGGGGATGGACTGAAGCTTTCTTT
-	TRBV27	-	TRBJ2-1	CATQGSLIGEQFF	TGTGCCACCCAGGGATCCCTAATAGGTGAGCAGTTCTTC
TRBD1	TRBV7-2	-	TRBJ1-4	CASSFRQGAINEKLFF	TGTGCCAGCAGCTTCCGACAGGGGGCGATTAATGAAAAACTGTTTTTT
-	TRBV28	-	TRBJ2-7	CASSFPPDRRPRYEQYF	TGTGCCAGCAGTTTCCCCCCGGACAGACGCCCTCGCTACGAGCAGTACTTC
TRBD1	TRBV24-1	-	TRBJ2-1	CATAPGQGWYEQFF	TGTGCCACTGCGCCGGGACAGGGGTGGTATGAGCAGTTCTTC
TRBD2	TRBV2	-	TRBJ2-4	CASSDSGGAKNIQYF	TGTGCCAGCAGTGATTCGGGAGGCGCCAAAAACATTCAGTACTTC
TRBD1	TRBV12-3/TRBV12-4	once	TRBJ1-2	CASSPGTGRGYTF	TGTGCCAGCAGTCCCGGGACAGGACGCGGCTACACCTTC
TRBD1	TRBV29-1	-	TRBJ1-2	CSVATGRLGYTF	TGCAGCGTCGCGACAGGGAGGCTTGGCTACACCTTC
-	TRBV18	-	TRBJ1-1	CASSQDRKNTEAFF	TGTGCCAGCTCGCAGGACAGAAAGAACACTGAAGCTTTCTTT
TRBD2	TRBV4-1	once	TRBJ2-1	CASQPGGGPSFNEQFF	TGCGCCAGCCAGCCGGGAGGGGGACCCTCGTTTAATGAGCAGTTCTTC
TRBD1	TRBV29-1	-	TRBJ2-7	CSVVVRGSEQYF	TGCAGCGTTGTGGTCAGGGGGAGCGAGCAGTACTTC
-	TRBV12-3/TRBV12-4	-	TRBJ1-1	CASSFRGRAFF	TGTGCCAGCAGTTTTAGAGGCCGAGCTTTCTTT
-	TRBV3-1/TRBV3-2	-	TRBJ2-3	CASSQDPRDTQYF	TGTGCCAGCAGTCAAGACCCCAGAGATACGCAGTATTTT
TRBD2	TRBV14	-	TRBJ2-3	CASSPPGSGSTDTQYF	TGTGCCAGCAGCCCCCCGGGTAGCGGGAGTACAGATACGCAGTATTTT
-	TRBV7-8	-	TRBJ2-5	CASSFGGRGGETQYF	TGTGCCAGCAGCTTTGGGGGGAGAGGCGGGGAGACCCAGTACTTC